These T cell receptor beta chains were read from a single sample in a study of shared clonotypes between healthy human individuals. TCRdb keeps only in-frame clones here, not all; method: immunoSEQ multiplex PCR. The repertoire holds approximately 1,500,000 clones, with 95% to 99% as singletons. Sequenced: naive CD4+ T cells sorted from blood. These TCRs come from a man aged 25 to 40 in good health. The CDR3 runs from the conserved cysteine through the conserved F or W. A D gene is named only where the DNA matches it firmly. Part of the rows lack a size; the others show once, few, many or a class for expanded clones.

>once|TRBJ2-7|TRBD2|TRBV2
TGTGCCAGCAGTGGTCGGACTAGCGGCAGGAACCTGACCTACGAGCAGTACTTC
CASSGRTSGRNLTYEQYF
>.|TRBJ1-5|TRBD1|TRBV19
TGTGCCAGTAGTACACTCACAGGGGCTCAGCATTTT
CASSTLTGAQHF
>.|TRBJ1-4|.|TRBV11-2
TGTGCCAGCAGCTTAGGTCTGCAGGGCGTAGAAAAACTGTTTTTT
CASSLGLQGVEKLFF
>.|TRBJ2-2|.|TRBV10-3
TGTGCCATCAGCGACCGGAAGGGGAACTCGAACACCGGGGAGCTGTTTTTT
CAISDRKGNSNTGELFF
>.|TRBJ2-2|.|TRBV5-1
TGCGCCAGCAGCTTGGCCTCGGGACAGAACACCGGGGAGCTGTTTTTT
CASSLASGQNTGELFF
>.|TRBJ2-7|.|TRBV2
TGTGCCAGCAGGGGCAGGGAAAGCTCCTACGAGCAGTACTTC
CASRGRESSYEQYF
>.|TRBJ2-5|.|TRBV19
TGTGCCAGTAGTGGGGATAGTGGAGGGGGAGTGGTGGAGACCCAGTACTTC
CASSGDSGGGVVETQYF
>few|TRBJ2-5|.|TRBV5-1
TGCGCCAGCAGCTTGGAGGGGGAAGAGACCCAGTACTTC
CASSLEGEETQYF
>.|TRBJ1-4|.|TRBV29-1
TGCAGCGTGGCAAGTGGGGATGAAAAACTGTTTTTT
CSVASGDEKLFF
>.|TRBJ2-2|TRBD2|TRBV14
TGTGCCAGCAGCCAATCGATACTAGCGGGAGTTGGGGAGCTGTTTTTT
CASSQSILAGVGELFF
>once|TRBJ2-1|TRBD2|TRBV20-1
TGCAGCCGAAGCCGGGGGGGTGAGCAGTTCTTC
CSRSRGGEQFF
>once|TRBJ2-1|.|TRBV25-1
TGTGCCAGCTCGCAACAGGGCCATGAGCAGTTCTTC
CASSQQGHEQFF
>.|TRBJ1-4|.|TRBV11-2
TGTGCCAGCAGCTTAGATCGGGTTGGAAAACTGTTTTTT
CASSLDRVGKLFF
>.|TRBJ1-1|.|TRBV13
TGTGCCAGCACCTCCGTAGGGGACACTGAAGCTTTCTTT
CASTSVGDTEAFF
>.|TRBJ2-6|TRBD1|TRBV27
TGTGCCAGCAGTTCACCGGGACAGGGGGGGACTGGGGCCAACGTCCTGACTTTC
CASSSPGQGGTGANVLTF
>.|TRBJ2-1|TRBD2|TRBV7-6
TGTGCCAGCAGCTTAGCGATAGGACGGGGGGGTTACAATGAGCAGTTCTTC
CASSLAIGRGGYNEQFF
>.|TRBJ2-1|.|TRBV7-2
TGTGCCAGCAGCTCGAGCAGGCGCGATGAGCAGTTCTTC
CASSSSRRDEQFF
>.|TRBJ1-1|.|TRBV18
TGTGCCAGCTCCCAGGACAGATTGAACACTGAAGCTTTCTTT
CASSQDRLNTEAFF
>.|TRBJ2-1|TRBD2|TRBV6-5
TGTGCCAGCAGTTACTCTAGCGGGACTAAGAACGAGCAGTTCTTC
CASSYSSGTKNEQFF
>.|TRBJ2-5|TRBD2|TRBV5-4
TGTGCCAGCAGCTACCCGGGACTAGCTTCGGAGACCCAGTACTTC
CASSYPGLASETQYF
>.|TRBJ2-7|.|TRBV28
TGTGCCAGCAGTGCGCTGAGGGAGCAGTACTTC
CASSALREQYF
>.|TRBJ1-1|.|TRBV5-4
TGTGCCAGCAGCTTTCCAACAAAAGGAGAAGCTTTCTTT
CASSFPTKGEAFF
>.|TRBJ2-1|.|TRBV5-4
TGTGCCAGCAGCTTGGCGGGGAACCCCTACAATGAGCAGTTCTTC
CASSLAGNPYNEQFF
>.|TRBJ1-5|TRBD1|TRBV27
TGTGCCAGCACCCCTTTTGGGCAGGGGGCTAATCAGCCCCAGCATTTT
CASTPFGQGANQPQHF
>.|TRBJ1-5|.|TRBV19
TGTGCCAGTAGTAGACAAGGGGGTCAGCCCCAGCATTTT
CASSRQGGQPQHF
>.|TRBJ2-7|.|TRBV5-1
TGCGCCAGCAGCAAAACTAGGAACGAGCAGTACTTC
CASSKTRNEQYF
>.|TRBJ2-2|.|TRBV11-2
TGTGCCAGCAGCTCCAAAGGTTTTAGGTCAGGGGCTTCCACCGGGGAGCTGTTTTTT
CASSSKGFRSGASTGELFF
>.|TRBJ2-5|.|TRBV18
TGTGCCAGCTCACCGCAACTATTGGTGGGGACTGGGAAAAGGGAGACCCAGTACTTC
CASSPQLLVGTGKRETQYF
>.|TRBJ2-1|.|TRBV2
TGTGCCAGCAGTGAAGGCGGGATTGGGGGCAATGAGCAGTTCTTC
CASSEGGIGGNEQFF
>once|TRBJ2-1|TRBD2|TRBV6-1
TGTGCCTCGGTAGCGGGAGCCAATGAGCAGTTCTTC
CASVAGANEQFF
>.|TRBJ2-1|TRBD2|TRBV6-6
TGTGCCAGCAGCGACCTGGGACTAGCGGGATTGGGTGAGCAGTTCTTC
CASSDLGLAGLGEQFF
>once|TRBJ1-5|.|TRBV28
TGTGCCAGCAGTTTAGTATCCAGACTCAATCAGCCCCAGCATTTT
CASSLVSRLNQPQHF
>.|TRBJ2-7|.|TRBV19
TGTGCCAGTACCAACAGTGGCGAGCAGTACTTC
CASTNSGEQYF
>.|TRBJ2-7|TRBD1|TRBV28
TGTGCCAGCAGAACCGGGACAGGGCAGTACGAGCAGTACTTC
CASRTGTGQYEQYF
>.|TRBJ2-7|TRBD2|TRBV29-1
TGCAGCGTTGAAGATCCGAAGACTAGCGGGGACCCCTACGAGCAGTACTTC
CSVEDPKTSGDPYEQYF
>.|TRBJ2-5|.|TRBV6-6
TGTGCCAGCAGTTACTCTGCGTCTGAAGAGACCCAGTACTTC
CASSYSASEETQYF
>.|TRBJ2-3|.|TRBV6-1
TGTGCCAGCAGTGACGCCTACGAAGCTACTAGCACAGATACGCAGTATTTT
CASSDAYEATSTDTQYF
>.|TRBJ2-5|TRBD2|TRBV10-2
TGCGCCAGCAGAGGACTAGGAGAAGAGACCCAGTACTTC
CASRGLGEETQYF
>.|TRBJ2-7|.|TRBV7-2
TGTGCCAGCAGCCTCGGATCTCCCTACGAGCAGTACTTC
CASSLGSPYEQYF
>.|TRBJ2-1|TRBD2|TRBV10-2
TGCGCCAGCAGGGATCTAGCGGGAGCGGGAAATGAGCAGTTCTTC
CASRDLAGAGNEQFF
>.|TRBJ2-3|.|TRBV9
TGTGCCAGCAGCGTAAGCCCTAGCACAGATACGCAGTATTTT
CASSVSPSTDTQYF
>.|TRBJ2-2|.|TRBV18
TGTGCCAGCTCACCCGACGCCGGGGAGCTGTTTTTT
CASSPDAGELFF
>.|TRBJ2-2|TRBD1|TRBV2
TGTGCCAGCAACGCAGGGGGCGCAGCCGGGGAGCTGTTTTTT
CASNAGGAAGELFF
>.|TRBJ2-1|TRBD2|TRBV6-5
TGTGCCAGCGTTGGTAGCGGGAGGGTGGGTGAGCAGTTCTTC
CASVGSGRVGEQFF
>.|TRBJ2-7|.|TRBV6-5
TGTGCCAGCAGTTACTCTCCGGGCTCCCCGAGTCTCGAGCAGTACTTC
CASSYSPGSPSLEQYF
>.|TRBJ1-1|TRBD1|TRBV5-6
TGTGCCAGCAGCAGACTGACAGGGGTGAACACTGAAGCTTTCTTT
CASSRLTGVNTEAFF
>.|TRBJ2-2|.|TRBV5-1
TGCGCCAGCAGCAACCGGGACACTTCAGCTGGGGCCACCGGGGAGCTGTTTTTT
CASSNRDTSAGATGELFF
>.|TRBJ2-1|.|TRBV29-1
TGCAGCGGGAGAGAACTTGACCTCTCCTACAATGAGCAGTTCTTC
CSGRELDLSYNEQFF
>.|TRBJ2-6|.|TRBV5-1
TGCGCCAGCAGCTCGGGGCTATTTTCTGGGGCCAACGTCCTGACTTTC
CASSSGLFSGANVLTF
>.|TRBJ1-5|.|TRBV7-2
TGTGCCAGCAGCTTAGTGGACGGGGGTCAGCCCCAGCATTTT
CASSLVDGGQPQHF
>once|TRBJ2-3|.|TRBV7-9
TGTGCCAGCAGCTTATTACTTGAAACTACGCGCACAGATACGCAGTATTTT
CASSLLLETTRTDTQYF
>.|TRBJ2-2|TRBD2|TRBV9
TGTGCCAGCAGCGTAACGCGGGGACTAGGGACCGGGGAGCTGTTTTTT
CASSVTRGLGTGELFF
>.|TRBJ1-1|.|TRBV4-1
TGCGCCAGCAGCCAAGCCGACTGGAACACTGAAGCTTTCTTT
CASSQADWNTEAFF
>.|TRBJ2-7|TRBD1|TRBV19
TGTGCCAGTAGTAGAGGGACAGGGGAAACCTACGAGCAGTACTTC
CASSRGTGETYEQYF
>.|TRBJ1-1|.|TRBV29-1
TGCAGCGTTGAAGTTTCCCCTCTTACTGAAGCTTTCTTT
CSVEVSPLTEAFF
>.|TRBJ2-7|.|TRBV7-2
TGTGCCAGCAGCCCCAGGCAGAGCTACGAGCAGTACTTC
CASSPRQSYEQYF
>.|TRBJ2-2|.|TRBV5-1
TGCGCCAGCAGCTTCGAGGACCGGTTCGGGGAGCTGTTTTTT
CASSFEDRFGELFF
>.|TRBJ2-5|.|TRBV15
TGTGCCACCAGTGGGGGTATACAAGAGACCCAGTACTTC
CATSGGIQETQYF
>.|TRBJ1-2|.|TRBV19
TGTGCCAGTAGTACCCAGGGGAAGGGCTATGGCTACACCTTC
CASSTQGKGYGYTF